What follows describes a single T cell receptor beta chain. Its cognate antigen has yet to be identified. Per-base quality was not reported, and no clone a single base away is much larger than it. The data belong to a study of beta chain features in type 1 diabetes (dated by TCRdb to 2016 to 2019). A note on the overall study: Mean age, gender distribution, total cell number and subset yield did not differ between patients and healthy donors. Across all samples, some 100,000,000 sorted cells were examined, and cell number per subset correlated strongly with RNA yield. In the study, TCRB repertoires of sorted circulating CD4+ T cell subsets from recently diagnosed type 1 diabetes patients were compared with those of matched healthy donors. Regulatory and stem cell-like memory subsets were isolated from only 8 patients and about eight healthy donors, whereas naive and central memory subsets came from all 28 donors. What the work shows at the level of the full study, not this receptor alone: At VDJ recombination sites, patients with type 1 diabetes made fewer insertions and deleted more nucleotides, a pattern implying thymic rearrangement abnormalities. Naive, central memory and regulatory TCRB repertoires appeared to be more alike among patients than among healthy donors. Sequencing cDNA rather than genomic DNA could over-represent highly expressing activated cells, although activation and CD3 levels did not differ between groups. PCR may preferentially amplify shorter templates, but because patient and control samples were amplified and corrected together, any resulting skew would affect both groups equally. In all four CD4+ subsets, TCRB CDR3 length was moderately but significantly shorter in type 1 diabetes patients. Because the HLA sub-analyses included only small numbers of individuals, any influence of HLA type on TCRB rearrangement was left unresolved.

Including the terminal cysteine and phenylalanine, the CDR3 comprises 14 residues. Kept here is only the CDR3 DNA, which spans 42 bases and is read in frame from base 1. V is clipped by 0 bases and J by 8 bases, and the sequence between their germline boundaries is 10 bases long. The germline V gene gives CDR1 as SGHTA and CDR2 as FQGNSA. The entire isolated RNA was reverse transcribed using the High Capacity cDNA Reverse Transcription Kit, and thus expressed TCRB transcripts were sequenced. Naive, central memory and regulatory T cell samples underwent deep immunoSEQ sequencing, averaging about 3.57 million total reads per sample. Sorted cells were lysed in RLT buffer, and RNA was extracted using DNase-treated RNeasy Micro or Mini kits according to cell number. To prevent cross-contamination, each cell subset was processed individually, whereas patient and healthy donor samples were processed jointly. TCRB sequences were amplified from cDNA with the immunoSEQ multiplex PCR, producing 87-bp fragments spanning the CDR3 region. Sequencing of the amplicons was done on the Illumina HiSeq platform. The paper's data handling went like this. PCR bias was computationally corrected using synthetic template baselines, reads within Hamming distance 2 were collapsed, and singletons that could not be merged were discarded. Reads were aligned against IMGT to assign V, D and J genes, CDR3 length and insertions or deletions at six rearrangement sites. Clonotype counts were normalized to sorted cell number within each subset before computing true diversity and Gini coefficients with the tcR R package. The overlap coefficient, calculated on TCRB nucleotide sequences, was used to quantify repertoire sharing. Out-of-frame TCRB sequences from naive cells were analyzed as a proxy for the pre-selection repertoire. Sourced from immuneACCESS, this table was stored by TCRdb with only in-frame sequences that have V and J called. A share of the clones is absent; for the studies checked, an unresolved V gene accounts for under half, and the remainder has no known explanation. The V and J calls and clone size come from that table; D and trimming were worked out from the DNA. The sample has about 350,000 clones on record, around 20% of them singletons. Of the sample, 0.044% falls within the top ten clones.

From each donor, a single peripheral blood sample of about 100 mL on average was drawn into heparinised tubes. A BD FACSAria II and a panel including CD45RO, CCR7, CD25, CD127, CD95 and CD27 were used to sort naive, central memory, regulatory and stem cell-like memory CD4+ T cells. Purity was above 98% for every sorted population. PBMCs were isolated right away by Lymphoprep density gradient centrifugation and were stained directly, without culture. To minimize batch effects, samples were stained and sorted in pairs, one healthy donor with one patient per experiment. This chain joins TRBV7-2 to TRBJ1-4; no D segment can be confidently identified. This receptor was obtained from a woman between 18 and 30 years old in good health. The sequenced sample was naive CD4+ T cells from blood. Interpreted using the paper, the cell subset or site label stands for: true naive CD4+ T cells. In nucleotides, the sequence is TGTGCCAGCAGCTTAGCCCAAGGGAGGGAAAAACTGTTTTTT. Translated, it gives CASSLAQGREKLFF.